This T cell receptor (beta chain) was recorded in a study of T cell repertoires in cytomegalovirus infection. TCRdb redid the calling of the reads with MiXCR, one entry per CDR3 protein. This sample has under 850,000 distinct CDR3 sequences, with 35% to 45% found just once. Germline CDR1 LNHDA, CDR2 SQIVND (reference sequence). Trimming took 5 bases from V and 5 from J; bases not matched to a gene: 4. This CDR3 contains 13 residues. This clonotype was seen only a few times. This clonotype originated in a human donor in good health (CMV status not recorded). Some clones in this sample may be carry-over from other donors' samples. The V and J genes are TRBV19 and TRBJ2-7, with 9 bases lining up with TRBD1. Sequences were obtained from PBMCs. This CDR3 is CASSLDRGHEQYF. DNA of the CDR3: TGTGCCAGTAGTTTGGACAGGGGCCACGAGCAGTACTTC.